The source of this T cell receptor beta chain is a study of shared clonotypes between healthy human individuals. At the level of the study: Each donor had three CD4 naive, three CD4 memory, two CD8 naive and one CD8 memory plate.

Study-wide results and limits: Clonotype sharing levels among donors were expected to vary with sequencing depth.

Running of the assay took place at deep level. The protocol was immunoSEQ multiplex PCR, while the TCRdb copy is restricted to in-frame clones and leaves out a portion. This table holds some 2.3 million clones, over 90% found once. The length of the CDR3 is 15 residues. Trimming removed 0 bases from V and 4 bases from J; junction bases left unmatched: 5. The germline V gene has CDR1 MNHEY and CDR2 SVGAGI. A note on this clone: The antigen is unknown. Other DNA sequences in the same sample also yield this CDR3.

Sequenced: naive CD4+ T cells from PBMCs. Subset given: CD45RA+ positively selected. The clonotype was recovered from a man aged 18 to 29 in good health. Some clones in this sample may be carry-over from other donors' samples. The chain employs TRBV6-5 and TRBJ2-7; 8 positions agree with TRBD2. CDR3 loop: CASSYSSGRAYEQYF. In DNA form, the CDR3 reads TGTGCCAGCAGTTACTCGTCCGGGAGGGCTTACGAGCAGTACTTC.